This is a list of T cell receptor beta chains from one sample in a study of T cells in tuberculosis. Sequenced by immunoSEQ multiplex PCR; TCRdb stores in-frame clones only, minus some. The sample contains tens of thousands of clones, roughly 96% of which appear only once. Sample: PBMCs. All receptors derive from a donor aged 10 to 29 with latent tuberculosis or without tuberculosis infection. Each CDR3 is given with its conserved first and last residue. Fields, in order: D gene, V gene, clone size, J gene, CDR3 DNA, CDR3 protein. D genes are given only for firm matches. Clone size, where shown, is once, few, many, or a class for clones that have expanded.

>NA|TRBV6-5|NA|TRBJ2-7
TGTGCCAGCAGAACGACAGCCTTCAGCTCCGTGGGGCAGTACTTC
CASRTTAFSSVGQYF
>NA|TRBV6-1|NA|TRBJ2-7
TGTGCCAGCCGGCTAGCCGAGCAGTACTTC
CASRLAEQYF
>TRBD1|TRBV27|NA|TRBJ2-7
TGTGCCAGCGGGGAAGAGGGGGCCTCCACCAACGAGCAGTACTTC
CASGEEGASTNEQYF
>TRBD1|TRBV5-1|NA|TRBJ1-5
TGCGCCAGCAGCCCCGAGGGGACAGACCATAATCAGCCCCAGCATTTT
CASSPEGTDHNQPQHF
>TRBD1|TRBV15|NA|TRBJ1-4
TGTGCCACCAGCAGAGGGGAGACAGGGCGTAATGAAAAACTGTTTTTT
CATSRGETGRNEKLFF
>TRBD1|TRBV18|once|TRBJ1-1
TGTGCCAGCTCAATTGCCGGGACAGGGGGAACTGAAGCTTTCTTT
CASSIAGTGGTEAFF
>NA|TRBV27|NA|TRBJ2-7
TGTGCCAGCAGTTTGAGAGGGCCATACGAGCAGTACTTC
CASSLRGPYEQYF
>NA|TRBV5-4|NA|TRBJ2-7
TGTGCCAGCAGCCTCCAGGGTTCTGCCCTCTACGAGCAGTACTTC
CASSLQGSALYEQYF
>NA|TRBV27|NA|TRBJ1-5
TGTGCCAGCAGTTTATCCCAGGGAGGGCCCCAGCATTTT
CASSLSQGGPQHF
>TRBD1|TRBV18|NA|TRBJ1-1
TGTGCCAGCTCACAACGTTCAGGGGGCAACACTGAAGCTTTCTTT
CASSQRSGGNTEAFF
>TRBD2|TRBV19|NA|TRBJ2-1
TGTGCCAGTAGTACGCAGACACTAGCGGGGTACAATGAGCAGTTCTTC
CASSTQTLAGYNEQFF
>NA|TRBV7-6|NA|TRBJ2-3
TGTGCCAGCAGCCGGATGGAGTTAGATACGCAGTATTTT
CASSRMELDTQYF
>TRBD1|TRBV7-7|NA|TRBJ1-4
TGTGCCAGCAGCCAGTTCGGGACAGAAAATGAAAAACTGTTTTTT
CASSQFGTENEKLFF
>NA|TRBV27|once|TRBJ1-4
TGTGCCAGCAGTTTTGGGGCTGTTGCAACTAATGAAAAACTGTTTTTT
CASSFGAVATNEKLFF
>TRBD1|TRBV6-1|once|TRBJ1-6
TGTGCCAGCAGTGGCCGGGACAGGGGTTTTCAAGAGTCACCCCTCCACTTT
CASSGRDRGFQESPLHF
>NA|TRBV29-1|NA|TRBJ1-1
TGCAGCGTGCGAACAGGTCGGAACACTGAAGCTTTCTTT
CSVRTGRNTEAFF
>NA|TRBV30|NA|TRBJ1-2
TGTGCCTGCGCAGGGGAAGACTATGGCTACACCTTC
CACAGEDYGYTF
>NA|TRBV9|NA|TRBJ2-7
TGTGCCAGCAGCGCGACGGTCCGGACTTTCGATGAGCAGTACTTC
CASSATVRTFDEQYF
>NA|TRBV5-4|NA|TRBJ2-5
TGTGCCACTCTCTTTGGGGGGAAAGAGACCCAGTACTTC
CATLFGGKETQYF
>TRBD1|TRBV2|once|TRBJ1-4
TGTGCCAGCAGTTTACAGGGGGTGGCTAATGAAAAACTGTTTTTT
CASSLQGVANEKLFF
>NA|TRBV11-2|NA|TRBJ1-1
TGTGCCAGCAGATATCAGGGGATGTGGGGCACTGAAGCTTTCTTT
CASRYQGMWGTEAFF
>TRBD1|TRBV5-6|NA|TRBJ1-1
TGTGCCAGCAGCTCGGACAGGGAGGCTAACACTGAAGCTTTCTTT
CASSSDREANTEAFF
>NA|TRBV30|NA|TRBJ1-2
TGTGCCTGGAGTTTAGGGGCAGGGGAAATTAACTATGGCTACACCTTC
CAWSLGAGEINYGYTF
>TRBD1|TRBV19|NA|TRBJ1-5
TGTGCCAGTAGTACCAGGACAGGGGACGTGAGCAATCAGCCCCAGCATTTT
CASSTRTGDVSNQPQHF
>TRBD1|TRBV12-5|NA|TRBJ2-7
TGTGCTAGTGGTTTGGTACTCGGGACAGCCGCCTACGAGCAGTACTTC
CASGLVLGTAAYEQYF
>TRBD1|TRBV5-1|NA|TRBJ1-2
TGCGCCAGCCTTGAGGCCGGGACAGGGAATGGCTACACCTTC
CASLEAGTGNGYTF
>NA|TRBV15|once|TRBJ2-5
TGTGCCACCGGTCGGACTAAAGAGACCCAGTACTTC
CATGRTKETQYF